What follows are 7 T cell receptor beta chains derived from one specimen sequenced in a study of T cell responses to AZD1222 COVID-19 vaccine. Here immunoSEQ multiplex PCR was the method, and the copy in TCRdb shows in-frame clones only, minus some. The sample shows around 100,000 clones, approximately 91% of them seen only once. The source was peripheral blood, collected on day 0 of AZD1222 vaccination. These receptors were collected from an adult in good health.

The chain couples TRBV5-1 to TRBJ2-2, with TRBD2 identical over 8 bases. The germline V gene has CDR1 SGHRS and CDR2 YFSETQ. The trim removed 3 bases at V and 2 bases at J, leaving 6 bases unmatched. The CDR3 length is 16 residues. As DNA, the CDR3 is TGCGCCAGCAGCTCCTCTAGCGGGTTTAACACCGGGGAGCTGTTTTTT. Its protein is CASSSSSGFNTGELFF.

This chain links TRBV12-3 or TRBV12-4 with TRBJ1-1, with a possible D match to TRBD1 (6 bases). CDR3 size: 12 residues. The ends were cut back, 7 bases at V and 4 bases at J, with 10 bases in the middle. DNA for the CDR3: TGTGCCAGCAAAATACAGGGCACTGAAGCTTTCTTT. It specifies CASKIQGTEAFF.

The J gene is TRBJ2-2, the V gene TRBV7-2; D remains unclear. This CDR3 comprises 14 residues. Trimming shortened V by 2 bases and J by 2 bases, and 6 bases separated the two germline ends. Germline V CDR1 and CDR2: SGHTA, FQGNSA. The CDR3 nucleotides read TGTGCCAGCAGCTTAAACTATAACACCGGGGAGCTGTTTTTT. Amino acids: CASSLNYNTGELFF.

The chain uses TRBV6-5 and TRBJ1-4; 9 bases fit TRBD1. V trimming: 11 bases; J trimming: 8 bases; junction bases outside the gene matches: 12. The CDR3 runs to 14 residues. CDR1 is MNHEY, CDR2 SVGAGI, per germline. The CDR3 sequence: CAVPRDRAEEKLFF. The DNA of the CDR3 is TGTGCCGTACCGCGGGACAGGGCTGAGGAAAAACTGTTTTTT.

The rearrangement links TRBV18 to TRBJ1-2; 7 positions match TRBD1. Germline CDR1 is KGHSH and CDR2 is LQKENI. This CDR3 spans 12 amino acids. Unmatched junction bases numbered 4, after V lost 8 bases and J lost 4 bases. The CDR3 spells CASATGTYGYTF. Written as DNA, the CDR3 is TGTGCCAGCGCGACAGGGACCTATGGCTACACCTTC.

This clone was seen once. J is TRBJ2-7 and V is TRBV15; D may be TRBD2 (6 bases). Trimming shortened V by 5 bases and J by 2 bases, and 13 bases separated the two germline ends. CDR1 is LNHNV and CDR2 is YYDKDF in the germline V gene (reference sequence). CDR3 size: 14 residues. As DNA, the CDR3 is TGTGCCACCAGCTTCGGCGGGGTCACCTACGAGCAGTACTTC. It translates to CATSFGGVTYEQYF.

This chain joins TRBV29-1 and TRBJ2-3; 13 bases are shared with TRBD2. V shed 6 bases, J shed 4 bases, and the junction held 7 bases outside the gene matches. This CDR3 contains 15 residues. Germline CDR1 reads SQVTM; CDR2 reads ANQGSEA. The CDR3 coding sequence is TGCAGCGTGGATACTAGCGGGGGGGTCCCAGATACGCAGTATTTT. Translating gives CSVDTSGGVPDTQYF.